Included here is one T cell receptor (beta chain) sequence, with context. What it binds is not known. One junction end disagrees with the germline gene, perhaps due to a read error. CDR1 and CDR2 from the germline V gene are LNHDA and SQIVND (reference sequence). This CDR3 contains 15 residues. Amplified regions were TCR beta CDR3 sequences from RNA transcripts. Primed by the HTBI set, a first-round RT-PCR was run on the TCR CDR3. TCRdb analysed the multiplex PCR reads with MiXCR anew, one entry per CDR3 protein. The sample lists more than 45,000 distinct CDR3 sequences; about 49% were seen once. The sample originates from a study of T cells in Graves' hyperthyroidism and ophthalmopathy. Study-wide points: Through a model of 13 V-J features, ophthalmopathy was separated from stable hyperthyroidism.

Exclusion of patients followed from uncontrolled infection, other autoimmune disease, pregnancy or lactation. For the diagnoses, clinical symptoms, serum thyroxine and TRAb, thyroid ultrasound and orbital computed tomography were used. Out of over 7.5 ml of fresh peripheral blood came the PBMCs. The source is a woman aged 25-40 years with Graves' ophthalmopathy. V gene TRBV19 combines with J gene TRBJ2-5; D might be TRBD1 or TRBD2, each matching 5 bases. The sequencing input was blood. The CDR3 DNA reads as TGTGCCAGTAGGTCGCCGCGGGCAGGGCGAGAGACCCAGTGCTTC. Translation: CASRSPRAGRETQCF. The whole variable domain, remainder taken from reference TRBV19 and TRBJ2-5, is DGGITQSPKYLFRKEGQNVTLSCEQNLNHDAMYWYRQDPGQGLRLIYYSQIVNDFQKGDIAEGYSVSREKKESFPLTVTSAQKNPTAFYLCASRSPRAGRETQCFGPGTRLLVL.